This TCR beta chain was obtained from a study of shared clonotypes between healthy human individuals. Findings and limits, study-wide: Richness estimates generally favored naive over memory subsets. The study sampled only blood, and tissue repertoires likely differ.

This CDR3 has 17 residues. V was clipped by 4 bases and J by 2 bases; unmatched bases: 11. The germline V gene encodes CDR1 SGHDN and CDR2 FVKESK. Regarding this clone: Antigen: not known.

The donor cohort consisted entirely of Caucasian adults residing in Nashville, Tennessee. It was 150 to 200 ng DNA, about 30,000 T cell genomes, that sorted-subset replicate PCRs used. The data were produced by immunoSEQ multiplex PCR, yet TCRdb's version contains in-frame clones alone and is incomplete. The sample lists about 2.4 million clones; under 95% were seen once. V and J are TRBV14 and TRBJ2-3; 8 nucleotides align to TRBD1. The TCR comes from a man younger than 35 in good health. Some clones in this sample may be carry-over from other donors' samples. Sequencing input: naive CD4+ T cells from PBMCs. Documented subset: CD45RA+ positively selected. CDR3 in DNA: TGTGCCAGCAGCCTGAGGACAGGGCGTTTTCCCACAGATACGCAGTATTTT. Protein product: CASSLRTGRFPTDTQYF.